Below, 13 T cell receptor beta chains from the same sample are listed, as sequenced in a study of cytomegalovirus exposure and HLA in healthy donors. Primers included in the PCR were 60 Vbeta and 13 Jbeta primers. Clones were sequenced by immunoSEQ multiplex PCR, and TCRdb holds only the in-frame ones, with some missing. The table has some 120,000 clones, approximately 81% seen once. The sequenced material came from PBMCs. Source of these receptors: a woman aged 25 to 39 in good health and CMV-seronegative.

The rearrangement uses TRBV4-1 and TRBJ1-1, with 7 bases aligning to TRBD1. V trimming: 4 bases; J trimming: 0 bases; junction bases outside the gene matches: 2. The V gene's germline CDR1 is MGHRA and CDR2 YSYEKL. The CDR3 sequence is 14 residues long. CDR3: CASSLTGVNTEAFF. The CDR3 DNA reads as TGCGCCAGCAGCCTAACAGGGGTGAACACTGAAGCTTTCTTT.

Only one count was recorded for this clone. The chain combines TRBV5-4 with TRBJ2-7; D gene uncertain. The CDR3 has 14 residues. Germline-derived CDR1 and CDR2 are SGHNT and YYREEE (reference sequence). V lost 1 base, J lost 5 bases, and 13 bases lay in between. CDR3: CASSLWASNDEQYF. CDR3 coding DNA: TGTGCCAGCAGCTTGTGGGCCTCTAACGACGAGCAGTACTTC. The full variable domain, completed using reference TRBV5-4 and TRBJ2-7, is ETGVTQSPTHLIKTRGQQVTLRCSSQSGHNTVSWYQQALGQGPQFIFQYYREEENGRGNFPPRFSGLQFPNYSSELNVNALELDDSALYLCASSLWASNDEQYFGPGTRLTVT.

J is TRBJ1-2 and V is TRBV27; 7 bases map to TRBD1. CDR3 length: 15 amino acids. CDR1 and CDR2 from the germline V gene are MNHEY and SMNVEV (reference sequence). Losses at the gene ends were 5 bases for V and 5 bases for J; bases not matched to a gene: 11. The CDR3 loop is CASSPRAGGLYGYTF. CDR3 in DNA: TGTGCCAGCAGTCCCCGGGCAGGGGGTCTTTATGGCTACACCTTC.

This chain joins TRBV19 and TRBJ2-7; 7 bases match TRBD1. V shed 4 bases and J 6 bases; nucleotides not matched to a gene: 12. Germline V gene sequence: CDR1 LNHDA, CDR2 SQIVND (reference sequence). The length of the CDR3 is 15 residues. The CDR3 DNA sequence: TGTGCCAGTAGTAGGGGAGACAGGGAGCTGGTCGAGCAGTACTTC. It encodes CASSRGDRELVEQYF.

The gene calls are TRBV10-1 and TRBJ2-2; D is ambiguous. V lost 5 bases to trimming and J lost 4 bases, with 5 bases between them. Germline CDR1 WNHNN, CDR2 SYGVQD (reference sequence). The CDR3 covers 12 residues. CDR3 sequence: CASSYSTGELFF. The CDR3 nucleotides are TGCGCCAGCAGTTACAGCACCGGGGAGCTGTTTTTT.

The rearrangement joins TRBV4-3 to TRBJ2-3; 10 nucleotides line up with TRBD2. The CDR3 consists of 21 residues. J gave up 1 base and V 0 bases, and 16 bases lay outside the gene matches. Germline values: CDR1 LGHNA, CDR2 YSLEER. The CDR3 sequence: CASSQEPAGLAGVRGTDTQYF. In nucleotides, the CDR3 is TGCGCCAGCAGCCAAGAGCCGGCGGGGCTAGCGGGAGTGAGGGGCACAGATACGCAGTATTTT.

This clone has just one count. This rearrangement joins TRBV12-5 to TRBJ1-5, with 10 bases aligning to TRBD1. This CDR3 has 19 amino acids. The V gene's germline CDR1 is LGHNT and CDR2 FRNRAP. The V gene end was trimmed by 5 bases and the J gene end by 0 bases; junction bases not matched to a gene: 13. The CDR3 here is CASGLKGQGSTYSNQPQHF. CDR3 nucleotides: TGTGCTAGTGGTCTCAAGGGACAGGGGTCTACCTATAGCAATCAGCCCCAGCATTTT. The variable domain in full, completed from reference TRBV12-5 and TRBJ1-5, reads DARVTQTPRHKVTEMGQEVTMRCQPILGHNTVFWYRQTMMQGLELLAYFRNRAPLDDSGMPKDRFSAEMPDATLATLKIQPSEPRDSAVYFCASGLKGQGSTYSNQPQHFGDGTRLSIL.

This chain uses TRBV19 with TRBJ1-2; no clear D. There are 13 residues in the CDR3. Germline loops: CDR1 LNHDA, CDR2 SQIVND (reference sequence). With 1 base removed from V and 6 bases from J, the gap between germline ends came to 9 bases. The CDR3 loop is CASSIGTQNGYTF. The DNA for the CDR3 is TGTGCCAGTAGTATAGGTACGCAGAATGGCTACACCTTC.

The chain recombines TRBV6-5 with TRBJ2-5, with 8 nucleotides matching TRBD1. V dropped 6 bases and J dropped 3; count of bases not matched to a gene: 6. The CDR3 contains 14 residues. Germline CDR1 MNHEY, CDR2 SVGAGI. The CDR3 loop is CASRWDRTKETQYF. Written as DNA, the CDR3 is TGTGCCAGCAGGTGGGACAGGACCAAAGAGACCCAGTACTTC.

This clone was observed once. J is TRBJ2-7 and V is TRBV19; D possibly corresponds to TRBD2 (6 bases). V was shortened by 5 bases and J by 1 base, with 15 bases between the two germline ends. CDR3 size: 15 residues. CDR1 is LNHDA and CDR2 is SQIVND in the germline V gene (reference sequence). CDR3 protein: CASSAPGAASYEQYF. The DNA of the CDR3 is TGTGCCAGTAGTGCTCCGGGAGCGGCATCCTACGAGCAGTACTTC.

There are a few counts of this clone. The gene calls are TRBV10-2 and TRBJ2-1; 10 nucleotides agree with TRBD2. Looked up from germline, CDR1 is WSHSY and CDR2 is SAAADI. Germline trimming cut 5 bases from V and 7 bases from J; bases unmatched to any gene: 8. CDR3 size: 15 residues. CDR3 sequence (DNA): TGCGCCAGCAGTAGGACTAGCGGTGAGGGAAATGAGCAGTTCTTC. Protein sequence: CASSRTSGEGNEQFF.

The J gene is TRBJ2-7, the V gene TRBV19; 7 nucleotides agree with TRBD2. The CDR3 has 14 residues. The germline gives CDR1 LNHDA, CDR2 SQIVND (reference sequence). The V and J ends lost 6 bases and 9 bases, in that order; junction bases with no gene match: 14. CDR3 protein: CASSRTGTITVQYF. DNA for the CDR3: TGTGCCAGTAGCCGGACCGGGACTATCACTGTGCAGTACTTC. Filled out from reference TRBV19 and TRBJ2-7, the complete variable domain reads DGGITQSPKYLFRKEGQNVTLSCEQNLNHDAMYWYRQDPGQGLRLIYYSQIVNDFQKGDIAEGYSVSREKKESFPLTVTSAQKNPTAFYLCASSRTGTITVQYFGPGTRLTVT.

The chain combines TRBV6-4 with TRBJ2-7, with D possibly being TRBD2 (6 bases). The ends were cut back, 4 bases at V and 2 bases at J, with 18 bases in the middle. Germline V CDR1 and CDR2: MRHNA, SNTAGT. The length of the CDR3 is 16 residues. CDR3 DNA sequence: TGTGCCAGCAGTGCTCGGCGAAGGGAGGCCCCCTACGAGCAGTACTTC. This gives the protein CASSARRREAPYEQYF.